Shown below are 27 T cell receptor beta chains from a single sample sequenced in a study of blood T cell repertoires in COVID-19. Produced via immunoSEQ multiplex PCR; TCRdb's table is partial and in-frame only. This sample has tens of thousands of clones; approximately 90% occur once, and the top ten carry 5.5% to 7.5%. The sample taken for sequencing was peripheral blood. These receptors came from a woman aged 80 or older with active COVID-19.

The V call is TRBV10-3, the J call TRBJ1-1; the D gene is possibly TRBD1 (6 bases). Germline assignment: CDR1 ENHRY and CDR2 SYGVKD. V was clipped by 4 bases and J by 4 bases, with 19 bases between them. This CDR3 is built from 16 residues. CDR3 protein: CAISGRDTGGGTEAFF. As DNA, the CDR3 is TGTGCCATCAGTGGCCGGGACACGGGTGGGGGCACTGAAGCTTTCTTT.

This clone came up a few times. J is TRBJ1-4 and V is TRBV6-5; no definite D call. Deletions cut 2 bases from V and 7 bases from J, with 8 bases between. The germline V gene encodes CDR1 MNHEY and CDR2 SVGAGI. The CDR3 extends over 13 amino acids. The CDR3 bases are TGTGCCAGCAGTTACGGAGGGTCTGAAAAACTGTTTTTT. Translation: CASSYGGSEKLFF.

The chain joins TRBV24-1 to TRBJ2-2; D remains ambiguous. From germline, CDR1 is KGHDR and CDR2 SFDVKD. The V end lost 7 bases, the J end lost 8 bases, and 7 bases lay between the germline ends. The length of the CDR3 is 11 residues. The CDR3 reads CATRAPGELFF. In DNA, the CDR3 is TGTGCCACCAGGGCCCCGGGGGAGCTGTTTTTT.

In DNA, the CDR3 is TGTGCCTCCCTGGGACAGGCCGGTAATGAGCAGTACTTC. This codes for CASLGQAGNEQYF. The genes are TRBV19 and TRBJ2-7, with 8 bases aligning to TRBD1. The germline V gene has CDR1 LNHDA and CDR2 SQIVND (reference sequence). CDR3 length equals 13 residues. The junction had 13 bases not matched to a gene; V was cut back by 11 bases and J by 7 bases. Drawing the rest from reference TRBV19 and TRBJ2-7, the complete variable domain is DGGITQSPKYLFRKEGQNVTLSCEQNLNHDAMYWYRQDPGQGLRLIYYSQIVNDFQKGDIAEGYSVSREKKESFPLTVTSAQKNPTAFYLCASLGQAGNEQYFGPGTRLTVT.

V is TRBV9 and J is TRBJ2-3, with D possibly being TRBD2 (5 bases). V shed 1 base and J shed 6 bases, with 15 bases lying between them. This CDR3 is built from 15 residues. In germline, CDR1 is SGDLS, CDR2 YYNGEE. The CDR3: CASSVSASNFDTQYF. CDR3 bases: TGTGCCAGCAGCGTATCGGCTAGCAATTTCGATACGCAGTATTTT.

Worth noting for this clone: The identical CDR3 is also encoded by other nucleotide sequences in the sample. J is TRBJ2-1 and V is TRBV30, with 8 bases matching TRBD1. CDR1 and CDR2 from the germline V gene are GTSNPN and SVGIG (reference sequence). The trim removed 2 bases at V and 8 bases at J, leaving 2 bases unmatched. The CDR3 totals 12 residues. This chain's CDR3 is CAWSPTGDEQFF. The CDR3 DNA is TGTGCCTGGAGTCCGACAGGGGATGAGCAGTTCTTC.

The chain uses TRBV4-3 and TRBJ1-1; D call uncertain. The germline V gene encodes CDR1 LGHNA and CDR2 YSLEER. V was trimmed by 2 bases and J by 0 bases, leaving 16 bases between them. The CDR3 spans 17 residues. CDR3 DNA: TGCGCCAGCAGCCAATCCTCTCCAGGCTTCATGAACACTGAAGCTTTCTTT. Amino acid sequence: CASSQSSPGFMNTEAFF.

The chain uses TRBV20-1 and TRBJ1-6; no definite D call. Germline lookup yields CDR1 DFQATT and CDR2 SNEGSKA (reference sequence). V was trimmed by 3 bases and J by 0 bases, leaving 6 bases between them. The CDR3 is 14 amino acids. The CDR3 bases are TGCAGTGCTAGTGGCGGCTCCTATAATTCACCCCTCCACTTT. Amino acids: CSASGGSYNSPLHF.

This clone has only one observation. This rearrangement joins TRBV7-2 to TRBJ2-3; 8 bases agree with TRBD2. Germline loops: CDR1 SGHTA, CDR2 FQGNSA. Trimming took 5 bases from V and 4 from J; bases not matched to a gene: 8. CDR3 size: 15 residues. CDR3 sequence (DNA): TGTGCCAGCAGCCAGAGGTCCGGGGGGGCAGATACGCAGTATTTT. Its protein is CASSQRSGGADTQYF.

This clone was observed a single time. This chain uses TRBV19 with TRBJ1-3; D unresolved. In germline, CDR1 is LNHDA, CDR2 SQIVND (reference sequence). The CDR3 spans 13 residues. V lost 4 bases to trimming and J lost 6 bases, with 10 bases between them. This CDR3 is CASSTQATNTIYF. The CDR3 bases are TGTGCCAGTAGTACCCAGGCAACAAACACCATATATTTT.

The chain employs TRBV7-9 and TRBJ2-3; D call uncertain. CDR1 is SEHNR, CDR2 FQNEAQ, per germline (reference sequence). Trimming took off 4 bases at V and 6 bases at J, with 11 bases between the two ends. This CDR3 spans 13 amino acids. The CDR3 sequence is CASSSGVLDTQYF. In DNA form, the CDR3 reads TGTGCCAGCAGCTCCGGAGTACTGGATACGCAGTATTTT.

The gene calls are TRBV15 and TRBJ1-3; 8 bases align to TRBD1. The V gene end was trimmed by 5 bases and the J gene end by 8 bases; junction bases not matched to a gene: 5. The length of the CDR3 is 13 residues. Germline-derived CDR1 and CDR2 are LNHNV and YYDKDF (reference sequence). The CDR3 spells CATSRGQGDTIYF. The CDR3 bases are TGTGCCACCAGCCGCGGACAGGGAGACACCATATATTTT.

The V and J genes are TRBV5-4 and TRBJ2-3; 10 nucleotides agree with TRBD2. Germline V gene lookup returns CDR1 SGHNT and CDR2 YYREEE (reference sequence). The CDR3 extends over 17 amino acids. With V trimmed by 4 bases and J by 0 bases, 8 bases remained unmatched. The CDR3 bases are TGTGCCAGCAGCCAGCGGACTAGCGGAGGGAGCACAGATACGCAGTATTTT. Translation gives CASSQRTSGGSTDTQYF.

The J gene is TRBJ2-2, the V gene TRBV5-5; 13 nucleotides line up with TRBD2. The germline V gene encodes CDR1 SGHKS and CDR2 YYEKEE (reference sequence). V lost 4 bases to trimming and J lost 5 bases; unmatched junction nucleotides: 5. The CDR3 consists of 16 residues. As DNA, the CDR3 is TGTGCCAGCAGCCCACTAGCGGGGGGGCCGACCGGGGAGCTGTTTTTT. It encodes CASSPLAGGPTGELFF.

The gene calls are TRBV6-5 and TRBJ1-2; the D is unclear. From germline, CDR1 is MNHEY and CDR2 SVGAGI. V was clipped by 1 base and J by 2 bases, with 14 bases between them. The length of the CDR3 is 16 residues. CDR3 coding DNA: TGTGCCAGCAGTTACTTTTCCCCGGGGAAGAACTATGGCTACACCTTC. Amino acid sequence: CASSYFSPGKNYGYTF.

V gene TRBV27 combines with J gene TRBJ1-5, with D perhaps matching TRBD1 (5 bases). Per germline, CDR1 MNHEY and CDR2 SMNVEV (reference sequence). V was clipped by 4 bases and J by 3 bases, with 13 bases between them. There are 15 residues in the CDR3. In DNA form, the CDR3 reads TGTGCCAGCAGTTCCATCATGGGGCCCAATCAGCCCCAGCATTTT. Translation gives CASSSIMGPNQPQHF.

In nucleotides, the CDR3 is TGTGCCAGCAGTCCGCCAGTCTCACCCCTCCACTTT. It translates to CASSPPVSPLHF. The chain uses TRBV12-3 or TRBV12-4 and TRBJ1-6; D unclear. The CDR3 consists of 12 residues. Trimming shortened V by 5 bases and J by 10 bases, and 9 bases separated the two germline ends.

Here the CDR3 reads CASSPRLASGGAVDTQYF. CDR3 sequence (DNA): TGTGCCAGCAGCCCCCGGTTGGCTAGCGGGGGGGCCGTAGATACGCAGTATTTT. This chain joins TRBV5-4 and TRBJ2-3; 12 nucleotides align to TRBD2. The V segment lost 4 bases and the J segment 5 bases; nucleotides outside the gene matches: 14. Germline CDR1 is SGHNT and CDR2 is YYREEE (reference sequence). The CDR3 contains 18 residues.

In DNA, the CDR3 is TGCGCCAGCAGCCAAGTTATCGCCCTGAGCTCCTACGAGCAGTACTTC. As protein: CASSQVIALSSYEQYF. This chain links TRBV4-1 with TRBJ2-7; D ambiguous. Germline CDR1 and CDR2: MGHRA and YSYEKL. Deletions cut 1 base from V and 0 bases from J, with 13 bases between. The CDR3 loop spans 16 amino acids.

The V gene is TRBV24-1, the J gene TRBJ2-3, with a weak D call TRBD1 (5 bases). Trimming stripped 3 bases from V and 6 bases from J, with 6 bases between. The CDR3 has 12 amino acids. Germline V gives CDR1 KGHDR, CDR2 SFDVKD. The CDR3 nucleotides read TGTGCCACCAGTGATAAGGGGGATACGCAGTATTTT. Its protein product is CATSDKGDTQYF.

The chain has TRBV9 and TRBJ2-5; 8 bases line up with TRBD2. The CDR3 contains 16 residues. Looked up from germline, CDR1 is SGDLS and CDR2 is YYNGEE. Trimming cost V 4 bases and J 4 bases; bases outside gene matches: 12. As DNA, the CDR3 is TGTGCCAGCAGCCCGGTAGACGGGGGGGCCCGAGAGACCCAGTACTTC. The encoded protein is CASSPVDGGARETQYF.

The table lists this clone with a count of one. The V gene is TRBV5-4, the J gene TRBJ1-2; unclear D gene. Germline CDR1 reads SGHNT; CDR2 reads YYREEE (reference sequence). The CDR3 covers 14 residues. Trimming removed 3 bases from V and 4 bases from J, with 13 bases in between. CDR3 nucleotides: TGTGCCAGCAGCTGGTCGGAGGGTGCCTATGGCTACACCTTC. Translated, it gives CASSWSEGAYGYTF. The full variable domain, rest sourced from reference TRBV5-4 and TRBJ1-2, is ETGVTQSPTHLIKTRGQQVTLRCSSQSGHNTVSWYQQALGQGPQFIFQYYREEENGRGNFPPRFSGLQFPNYSSELNVNALELDDSALYLCASSWSEGAYGYTFGSGTRLTVV.

The chain links TRBV9 to TRBJ2-1; 8 bases are a match to TRBD1. Germline V lookup: CDR1 SGDLS, CDR2 YYNGEE. CDR3 length: 19 amino acids. Germline trimming cut 1 base from V and 1 base from J; bases unmatched to any gene: 13. The CDR3 region has the DNA TGTGCCAGCAGCGTATCCACAGGGCAGGGGGCGCGATCCTACAATGAGCAGTTCTTC. Translated, it gives CASSVSTGQGARSYNEQFF.

The chain employs TRBV10-3 and TRBJ2-2; TRBD1 matches at 8 bases. The trim removed 7 bases at V and 7 bases at J, leaving 8 bases unmatched. CDR1 is ENHRY, CDR2 SYGVKD, per germline. The CDR3 totals 14 residues. This CDR3 is CAIKGTGLIGELFF. CDR3 coding DNA: TGTGCCATCAAGGGGACAGGATTAATCGGGGAGCTGTTTTTT.

This chain joins TRBV5-1 and TRBJ1-1, with D perhaps TRBD1 (6 bases). Germline CDR1 SGHRS, CDR2 YFSETQ. Trimming took 0 bases from V and 4 from J, leaving 10 bases between them. CDR3 length: 14 residues. DNA of the CDR3: TGCGCCAGCAGCTTGGCAGGGGTGGCCACTGAAGCTTTCTTT. Its protein is CASSLAGVATEAFF.

This chain connects TRBV7-2 to TRBJ2-2; unclear D gene. The CDR3 contains 13 residues. Germline loops: CDR1 SGHTA, CDR2 FQGNSA. Trimming stripped 5 bases from V and 2 bases from J, with 6 bases between. The CDR3 bases are TGTGCCAGCAGCCCCAAAAACACCGGGGAGCTGTTTTTT. It encodes CASSPKNTGELFF.

The gene calls are TRBV6-6 and TRBJ2-3; 8 nucleotides match TRBD1. The germline CDR1 and CDR2 sequences are MNHNY and SVGAGI (reference sequence). The J segment lost 4 bases and the V segment lost 10 bases, leaving 10 bases of the junction unmatched. The CDR3 is 14 residues long. The CDR3 sequence: CATYDRGGADTQYF. Here the CDR3 DNA reads TGTGCCACCTACGACAGGGGCGGGGCAGATACGCAGTATTTT.